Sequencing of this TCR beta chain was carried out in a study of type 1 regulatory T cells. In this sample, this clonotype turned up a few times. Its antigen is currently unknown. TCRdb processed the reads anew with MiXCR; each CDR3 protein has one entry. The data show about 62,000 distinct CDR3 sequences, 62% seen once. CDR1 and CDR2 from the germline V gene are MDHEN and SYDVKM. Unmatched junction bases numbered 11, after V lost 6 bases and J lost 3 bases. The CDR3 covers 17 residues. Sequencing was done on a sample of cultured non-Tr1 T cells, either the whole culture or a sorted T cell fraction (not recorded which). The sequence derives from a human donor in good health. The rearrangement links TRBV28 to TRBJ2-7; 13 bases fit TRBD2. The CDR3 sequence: CASSQGLAGWRIYEQYF. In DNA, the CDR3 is TGTGCCAGCAGCCAGGGACTAGCGGGGTGGCGTATCTACGAGCAGTACTTC. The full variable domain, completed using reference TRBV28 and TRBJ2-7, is DVKVTQSSRYLVKRTGEKVFLECVQDMDHENMFWYRQDPGLGLRLIYFSYDVKMKEKGDIPEGYSVSREKKERFSLILESASTNQTSMYLCASSQGLAGWRIYEQYFGPGTRLTVT.